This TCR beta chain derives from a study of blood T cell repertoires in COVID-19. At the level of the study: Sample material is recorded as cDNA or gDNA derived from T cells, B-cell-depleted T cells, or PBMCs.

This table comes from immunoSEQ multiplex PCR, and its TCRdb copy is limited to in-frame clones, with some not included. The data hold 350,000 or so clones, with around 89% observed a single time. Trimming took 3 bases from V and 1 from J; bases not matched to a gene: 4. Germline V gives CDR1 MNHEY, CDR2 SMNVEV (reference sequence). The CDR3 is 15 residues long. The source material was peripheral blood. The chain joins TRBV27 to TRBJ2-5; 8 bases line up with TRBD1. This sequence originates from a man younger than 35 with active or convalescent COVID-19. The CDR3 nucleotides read TGTGCCAGCAGTTTGAGGACAGGGACCCAAGAGACCCAGTACTTC. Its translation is CASSLRTGTQETQYF.